These 15 T cell receptor beta chains originate from one sample sequenced in a study of blood T cell repertoires in COVID-19. Using immunoSEQ multiplex PCR, the repertoire was profiled, and TCRdb retains in-frame clones only, with some absent. The sample lists hundreds of thousands of clones; about nine tenths were seen once. The specimen was PBMCs or T cells enriched from blood (not recorded which). These receptors all come from a woman aged 50 to 60 who had recovered from COVID-19.

This clone has only one observation. The genes are TRBV24-1 and TRBJ1-2, with a possible D match to TRBD1 (6 bases). CDR1 KGHDR and CDR2 SFDVKD come from the germline V gene. The CDR3 length is 15 residues. V was cut by 2 bases and J by 7 bases, with 16 bases left in between. CDR3 DNA: TGTGCCACCAGTGATTCGGACAGCCTTCTCACTGGCTACACCTTC. Encoded protein: CATSDSDSLLTGYTF.

The chain uses TRBV5-1 and TRBJ2-1; D gene ambiguous. V lost 4 bases, J lost 6 bases, and 17 bases lay in between. Germline loops: CDR1 SGHRS, CDR2 YFSETQ. This CDR3 contains 15 residues. CDR3 residues: CASSPLNTLGNEQFF. The CDR3 DNA is TGCGCCAGCAGCCCCCTCAACACTCTAGGCAATGAGCAGTTCTTC.

The chain combines TRBV27 with TRBJ1-4; D not certain. CDR3 length: 13 residues. V was shortened by 6 bases and J by 5 bases, with 10 bases between the two germline ends. Germline V CDR1 and CDR2: MNHEY, SMNVEV (reference sequence). The CDR3 here is CASRRTRNEKLFF. Written as DNA, the CDR3 is TGTGCCAGCAGGCGGACTAGGAATGAAAAACTGTTTTTT.

Notes on this clone: This specimen includes other DNA sequences encoding the same CDR3. The chain combines TRBV11-2 with TRBJ2-1; possible D gene TRBD1, 5 bases. The V and J ends lost 5 bases and 3 bases respectively, with 17 bases between them. Looked up from germline, CDR1 is SGHAT and CDR2 is FQNNGV. The CDR3 has 16 residues. The CDR3 loop reads CASSPRTSGYYNEQFF. The CDR3 DNA follows: TGTGCCAGCAGCCCGCGGACATCCGGCTACTACAATGAGCAGTTCTTC.

The chain employs TRBV6-2 or TRBV6-3 and TRBJ1-1; D call uncertain. CDR3 length: 14 residues. Trimming shortened V by 5 bases and J by 0 bases, and 10 bases separated the two germline ends. Germline V gene sequence: CDR1 MNHEY, CDR2 SVGEGT. CDR3 loop: CASSGGFMNTEAFF. CDR3 nucleotide sequence: TGTGCCAGCAGTGGAGGCTTCATGAACACTGAAGCTTTCTTT.

The sample holds one count of this clone. The chain recombines TRBV6-5 with TRBJ1-1; D unclear. The germline V gene has CDR1 MNHEY and CDR2 SVGAGI. The CDR3 is 13 amino acids. The V gene lost 6 bases and the J gene lost 0 bases, with 8 bases spanning the gap. CDR3 sequence reads: CASSNQMNTEAFF. Written as DNA, the CDR3 is TGTGCCAGCAGCAATCAGATGAACACTGAAGCTTTCTTT.

The chain is built from TRBV6-1 and TRBJ2-7; 9 bases are shared with TRBD1. V shed 3 bases, J shed 1 base, and the junction held 4 bases outside the gene matches. The V gene's germline CDR1 is MNHNS and CDR2 SASEGT. The CDR3 consists of 15 residues. The CDR3 reads CASSDLDRGSYEQYF. In DNA form, the CDR3 reads TGTGCCAGCAGTGACCTGGACAGGGGATCCTACGAGCAGTACTTC.

The genes are TRBV18 and TRBJ2-7; 7 nucleotides agree with TRBD2. Losses at the gene ends were 6 bases for V and 1 base for J; bases not matched to a gene: 9. The CDR3 has 15 residues. The germline V gene encodes CDR1 KGHSH and CDR2 LQKENI. CDR3 nucleotide sequence: TGTGCCAGCTCCCTCGGCGGGAGTGGTTCCTACGAGCAGTACTTC. Translated, it gives CASSLGGSGSYEQYF. Supplemented by reference TRBV18 and TRBJ2-7, the full variable domain reads NAGVMQNPRHLVRRRGQEARLRCSPMKGHSHVYWYRQLPEEGLKFMVYLQKENIIDESGMPKERFSAEFPKEGPSILRIQQVVRGDSAAYFCASSLGGSGSYEQYFGPGTRLTVT.

V usage is TRBV9 and J usage is TRBJ2-1, with D tentatively TRBD2 (6 bases). This CDR3 is 17 amino acids long. Deletions cut 3 bases from V and 6 bases from J, with 22 bases between. Germline V gives CDR1 SGDLS, CDR2 YYNGEE. Here the CDR3 reads CASSAPGGRFVFNEQFF. For the CDR3, the DNA is TGTGCCAGCAGCGCCCCCGGGGGACGGTTCGTGTTCAATGAGCAGTTCTTC.

J is TRBJ2-1 and V is TRBV5-1; perhaps TRBD2 as D (5 bases). This CDR3 region has 16 residues. Looked up from germline, CDR1 is SGHRS and CDR2 is YFSETQ. With 6 bases removed from V and 0 bases from J, the gap between germline ends came to 16 bases. This CDR3 reads CASKSGLSISYNEQFF. The CDR3 DNA is TGCGCCAGCAAAAGCGGACTGTCGATCTCCTACAATGAGCAGTTCTTC. The whole variable domain, remainder taken from reference TRBV5-1 and TRBJ2-1, is KAGVTQTPRYLIKTRGQQVTLSCSPISGHRSVSWYQQTPGQGLQFLFEYFSETQRNKGNFPGRFSGRQFSNSRSEMNVSTLELGDSALYLCASKSGLSISYNEQFFGPGTRLTVL.

The chain uses TRBV27 and TRBJ1-5; 7 nucleotides agree with TRBD1. Germline CDR1 MNHEY, CDR2 SMNVEV (reference sequence). This CDR3 contains 18 residues. The J segment lost 0 bases and the V segment lost 6 bases, leaving 14 bases of the junction unmatched. CDR3 coding DNA: TGTGCCAGCAGAACCCTCAGCGACAGGGACAATAGCAATCAGCCCCAGCATTTT. Translating gives CASRTLSDRDNSNQPQHF.

The chain has TRBV6-1 and TRBJ2-7, with 10 nucleotides matching TRBD2. The V segment lost 2 bases and the J segment 2 bases; nucleotides outside the gene matches: 3. This CDR3 is built from 15 residues. Germline V lookup: CDR1 MNHNS, CDR2 SASEGT. The CDR3, as DNA: TGTGCCAGCAGTGAAACAGGGACTAGCGCCTACGAGCAGTACTTC. It codes for CASSETGTSAYEQYF.

The J gene is TRBJ1-2, the V gene TRBV28; D is ambiguous. The CDR3 is 11 amino acids. The V gene's germline CDR1 is MDHEN and CDR2 SYDVKM. The V end lost 2 bases, the J end lost 5 bases, and 3 bases lay between the germline ends. CDR3: CASSLEYGYTF. CDR3 DNA: TGTGCCAGCAGTTTAGAGTATGGCTACACCTTC.

The chain links TRBV28 to TRBJ1-2; 8 bases agree with TRBD1. Germline V gene sequence: CDR1 MDHEN, CDR2 SYDVKM. Losses at the gene ends were 2 bases for V and 4 bases for J; bases not matched to a gene: 3. The CDR3 spans 14 residues. Here the CDR3 reads CASSLGTGAYGYTF. The CDR3 bases are TGTGCCAGCAGTTTAGGGACAGGAGCCTATGGCTACACCTTC.

This rearrangement joins TRBV12-5 to TRBJ2-1; D not resolved. Trimming shortened V by 7 bases and J by 6 bases, and 13 bases separated the two germline ends. CDR3 size: 13 residues. Germline V CDR1 and CDR2: LGHNT, FRNRAP. CDR3 amino acids: CASDSSSTNEQFF. In DNA form, the CDR3 reads TGTGCTAGTGATTCGTCCAGTACCAATGAGCAGTTCTTC.